These 14 T cell receptor beta chains were sequenced from one sample in a study of T cells in Graves' hyperthyroidism and ophthalmopathy. There were TCR beta CDR3 regions amplified from RNA transcripts. First-round RT-PCR of the TCR CDR3 relied on the HTBI primer set. TCRdb re-called the multiplex PCR reads with MiXCR, one entry per CDR3 protein. The data show around 500,000 distinct CDR3 sequences, 13% to 15% seen once. Sequencing was carried out using blood. These TCRs come from a woman aged 18-29 years with Graves' hyperthyroidism.

This clonotype has ten or more counts. The chain uses TRBV12-3 or TRBV12-4 and TRBJ2-2; TRBD1 or TRBD2 may be the D gene (5 bases each). This CDR3 contains 15 residues. V dropped 3 bases and J dropped 2 bases, with 10 bases sitting between them. CDR3 in DNA: TGTGCCAGCAGTTTGAGGGGCCCTAACACCGGGGAGCTGTTTTTT. Its translation: CASSLRGPNTGELFF.

This clonotype was observed many times. This chain joins TRBV19 and TRBJ2-7; no reliable D call. Trimming shortened V by 3 bases and J by 1 base, and 10 bases separated the two germline ends. From germline, CDR1 is LNHDA and CDR2 SQIVND (reference sequence). The length of the CDR3 is 14 residues. CDR3 DNA: TGTGCCAGTAGTATTAGAGGCAGATCCTACGAGCAGTACTTC. This codes for CASSIRGRSYEQYF.

In its sample, this clonotype was seen many times. This chain connects TRBV11-3 to TRBJ2-2; unclear D gene. Germline V gene lookup returns CDR1 SGHNT and CDR2 YENEEA. V was cut by 4 bases and J by 4 bases, with 4 bases left in between. This CDR3 is 12 amino acids long. The DNA for the CDR3 is TGTGCCAGCAGCTATAGCACCGGGGAGCTGTTTTTT. Its protein is CASSYSTGELFF.

A few counts support this clonotype. V and J are TRBV11-3 and TRBJ2-7; D is uncertain. Between the trimmed V and J ends, which lost 5 bases and 1 base, there was a span of 12 bases. Germline V gene data show CDR1 as SGHNT and CDR2 as YENEEA. The CDR3 has 14 amino acids. The CDR3 region has the DNA TGTGCCAGCAGCCCCACCCTGCAGTCCTACGAGCAGTACTTC. Protein: CASSPTLQSYEQYF.

This clonotype was counted many times. The gene calls are TRBV20-1 and TRBJ1-4; D is perhaps TRBD1 (5 bases). The CDR3 loop spans 16 amino acids. Looked up from germline, CDR1 is DFQATT and CDR2 is SNEGSKA (reference sequence). Trimming stripped 6 bases from V and 6 bases from J, with 23 bases between. DNA for the CDR3: TGCAGTGCCAGCTGGTTGGGACGACTCCGGGATGAAAAACTGTTTTTT. As protein: CSASWLGRLRDEKLFF.

There are many counts of this clonotype. This rearrangement joins TRBV7-3 to TRBJ1-2; the D gene is possibly TRBD1 (5 bases). Deletions cut 5 bases from V and 3 bases from J, with 13 bases between. From germline, CDR1 is SGHTA and CDR2 FQGTGA. The CDR3 totals 14 residues. CDR3 sequence: CASSMSGTDYGYTF. The CDR3 nucleotides read TGTGCCAGCAGCATGTCCGGGACGGACTATGGCTACACCTTC.

This clonotype was observed many times. This rearrangement joins TRBV30 to TRBJ1-2, with D perhaps TRBD1 (6 bases). Per the germline V gene, CDR1 is GTSNPN and CDR2 is SVGIG (reference sequence). The CDR3 sequence is 15 residues long. Trimming cost V 0 bases and J 5 bases, with 16 bases left between them. The CDR3 DNA is TGTGCCTGGAGTGTGGGTCGGCAGGGGCCTTATGGCTACACCTTC. Translated: CAWSVGRQGPYGYTF.

This clonotype was seen a handful of times. The chain joins TRBV20-1 to TRBJ2-5; the match to TRBD2 covers 7 bases. Per germline, CDR1 DFQATT and CDR2 SNEGSKA (reference sequence). The CDR3 has 15 amino acids. With 6 bases clipped from V and 3 bases from J, the junction kept 13 bases outside the gene matches. In DNA, the CDR3 is TGCAGTGCAGGGGCCGAGGGAGGGGTGGAAGAGACCCAGTACTTC. Translating gives CSAGAEGGVEETQYF.

This clonotype was detected many times. The CDR3 reads CAWSVQGGNTIYF. The CDR3, as DNA: TGTGCCTGGAGTGTACAAGGGGGAAACACCATATATTTT. The chain carries TRBV30 and TRBJ1-3; no clear D. V shed 0 bases and J shed 4 bases, with 7 bases lying between them. CDR1 and CDR2 (germline): GTSNPN, SVGIG (reference sequence). CDR3 size: 13 residues.

This clonotype showed up many times. The chain is built from TRBV2 and TRBJ1-2, with TRBD1 as a possible D gene (5 bases). V lost 6 bases, J lost 4 bases, and 12 bases lay in between. Germline loops: CDR1 SNHLY, CDR2 FYNNEI. This CDR3 spans 13 amino acids. CDR3 sequence: CASSPTGPYGYTF. CDR3 sequence (DNA): TGTGCCAGCAGCCCAACAGGACCCTATGGCTACACCTTC.

This clonotype occurred many times. The gene calls are TRBV12-3 or TRBV12-4 and TRBJ2-5; 7 bases align to TRBD2. This CDR3 comprises 14 residues. The ends lost 0 bases at V and 7 bases at J; junction bases unmatched: 5. The CDR3 is CASSLALTGGTQYF. CDR3 coding DNA: TGTGCCAGCAGTTTAGCGCTAACGGGGGGGACCCAGTACTTC.

This clonotype was detected ten times or more. This chain joins TRBV11-2 and TRBJ1-2, with unresolved D. The length of the CDR3 is 14 residues. Per germline, CDR1 SGHAT and CDR2 FQNNGV. V was pared by 3 bases and J by 3 bases, with 11 bases between. Written as DNA, the CDR3 is TGTGCCAGCAGCTTCCGGATAGATGACTATGGCTACACCTTC. It codes for CASSFRIDDYGYTF.

This clonotype was seen ten or more times. The CDR3 is CASTKPPGTGNEQYV. DNA for the CDR3: TGTGCCAGCACTAAACCCCCCGGGACAGGCAACGAGCAGTACGTC. The gene calls are TRBV6-1 and TRBJ2-7; 8 bases are shared with TRBD1. The CDR3 contains 15 residues. Unmatched junction bases numbered 13, after V lost 7 bases and J lost 5 bases. Germline CDR1 reads MNHNS; CDR2 reads SASEGT.

This clonotype was seen many times. In DNA, the CDR3 is TGTGCCAGCAACGGCGGGCAGGGGGCCCACAATGAGCAGTTCTTC. It codes for CASNGGQGAHNEQFF. The chain combines TRBV11-3 with TRBJ2-1, with 8 nucleotides matching TRBD1. The J segment lost 5 bases and the V segment lost 7 bases, leaving 10 bases of the junction unmatched. The CDR3 totals 15 residues. CDR1 and CDR2 (germline): SGHNT, YENEEA.